The T cell receptor beta chain under discussion was sequenced for a study of blood T cell repertoires in COVID-19. This table comes from immunoSEQ multiplex PCR, and its TCRdb copy is limited to in-frame clones, with some not included. Here the sample spans some 110,000 clones, about 84% being singletons. The sample taken for sequencing was peripheral blood. This TCR derives from a woman aged 60-75 years with acute or convalescent COVID-19.

The CDR3 DNA follows: TGTGCCAGTAGGGGCGCGGCGGGGGAGCAGTACTTC. Its protein is CASRGAAGEQYF. The V call is TRBV19, the J call TRBJ2-7; tentative D call: TRBD2 (6 bases). Germline V lookup: CDR1 LNHDA, CDR2 SQIVND (reference sequence). Trimming pared 6 bases from V and 7 bases from J, leaving 13 bases between. This CDR3 region has 12 residues.